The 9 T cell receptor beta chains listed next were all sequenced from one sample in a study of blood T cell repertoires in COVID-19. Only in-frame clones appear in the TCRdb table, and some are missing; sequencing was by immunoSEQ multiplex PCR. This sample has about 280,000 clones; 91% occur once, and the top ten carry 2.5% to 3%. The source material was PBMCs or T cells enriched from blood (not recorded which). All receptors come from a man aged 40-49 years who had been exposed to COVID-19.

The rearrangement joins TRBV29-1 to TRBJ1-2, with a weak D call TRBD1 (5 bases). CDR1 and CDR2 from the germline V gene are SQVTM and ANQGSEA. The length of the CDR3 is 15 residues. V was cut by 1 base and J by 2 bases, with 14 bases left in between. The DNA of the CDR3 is TGCAGCGTTGAAGTCCTGGAGGGGCCCAACTATGGCTACACCTTC. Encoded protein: CSVEVLEGPNYGYTF.

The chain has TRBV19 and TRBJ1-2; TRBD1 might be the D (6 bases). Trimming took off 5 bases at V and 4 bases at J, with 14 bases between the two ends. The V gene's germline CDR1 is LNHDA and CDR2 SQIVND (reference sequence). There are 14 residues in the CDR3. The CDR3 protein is CASSSSVGGYGYTF. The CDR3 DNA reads TGTGCCAGTAGTTCCTCGGTAGGGGGCTATGGCTACACCTTC.

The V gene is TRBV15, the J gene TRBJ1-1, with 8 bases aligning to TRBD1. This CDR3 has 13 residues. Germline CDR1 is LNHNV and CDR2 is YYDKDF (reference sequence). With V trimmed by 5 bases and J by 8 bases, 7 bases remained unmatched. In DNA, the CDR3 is TGTGCCACCAGCGAAGGTAGGGACAGGGAAGCTTTCTTT. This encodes CATSEGRDREAFF.

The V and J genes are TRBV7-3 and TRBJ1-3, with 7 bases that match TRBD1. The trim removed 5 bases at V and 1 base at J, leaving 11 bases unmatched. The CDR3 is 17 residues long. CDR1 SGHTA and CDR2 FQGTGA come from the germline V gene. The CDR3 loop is CASSPTGARTSGNTIYF. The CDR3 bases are TGTGCCAGCAGCCCTACAGGGGCCAGGACATCTGGAAACACCATATATTTT.

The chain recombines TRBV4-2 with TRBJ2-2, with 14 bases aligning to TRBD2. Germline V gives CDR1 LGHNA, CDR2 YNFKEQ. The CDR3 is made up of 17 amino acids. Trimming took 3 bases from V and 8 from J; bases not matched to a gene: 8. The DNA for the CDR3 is TGTGCCAGCAGCCACGAGGGGACTAGCGGGAGTATAGGGGAGCTGTTTTTT. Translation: CASSHEGTSGSIGELFF.

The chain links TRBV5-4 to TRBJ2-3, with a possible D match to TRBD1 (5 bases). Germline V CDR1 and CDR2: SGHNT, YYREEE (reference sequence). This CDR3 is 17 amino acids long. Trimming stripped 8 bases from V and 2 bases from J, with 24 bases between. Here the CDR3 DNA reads TGTGCCAGTGCCAGTACTATGCAGGGTCGGATCACAGATACGCAGTATTTT. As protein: CASASTMQGRITDTQYF. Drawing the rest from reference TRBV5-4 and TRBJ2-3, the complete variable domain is ETGVTQSPTHLIKTRGQQVTLRCSSQSGHNTVSWYQQALGQGPQFIFQYYREEENGRGNFPPRFSGLQFPNYSSELNVNALELDDSALYLCASASTMQGRITDTQYFGPGTRLTVL.

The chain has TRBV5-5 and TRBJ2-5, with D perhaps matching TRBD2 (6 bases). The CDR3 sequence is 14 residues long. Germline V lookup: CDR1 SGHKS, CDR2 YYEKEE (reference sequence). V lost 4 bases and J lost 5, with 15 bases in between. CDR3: CASSPEMEGETQYF. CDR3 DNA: TGTGCCAGCAGCCCAGAGATGGAGGGGGAGACCCAGTACTTC.

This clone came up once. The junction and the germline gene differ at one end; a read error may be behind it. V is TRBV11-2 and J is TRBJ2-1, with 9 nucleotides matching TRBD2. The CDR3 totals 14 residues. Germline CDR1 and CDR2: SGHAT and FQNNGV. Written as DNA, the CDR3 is TGTGCCAGCAACTTAGCGGGAGCCTACAATGAGCAGTTCTTC. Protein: CASNLAGAYNEQFF.

The CDR3 DNA sequence: TGTGCCAGCAGCTCCGTCGCGGGGGCTGAAGCTTTCTTT. Its translation: CASSSVAGAEAFF. The chain uses TRBV5-4 and TRBJ1-1; possible D gene TRBD1, 5 bases. V was pared by 3 bases and J by 6 bases, with 12 bases between. The CDR3 length is 13 residues. Germline lookup yields CDR1 SGHNT and CDR2 YYREEE (reference sequence).